Following are 8 T cell receptor beta chains from one sample sequenced in a study of T cells in Graves' hyperthyroidism and ophthalmopathy. The investigators amplified TCR beta CDR3 regions from RNA transcripts. The HTBI set primed first-round TCR CDR3 RT-PCR. TCRdb reprocessed the multiplex PCR reads with MiXCR, giving one entry per CDR3 protein. Found here are 600,000 or so distinct CDR3 sequences, roughly 15% of them singletons; the top ten hold roughly an eighth. The sample consisted of blood. The receptors were gathered from a woman in her 50s with Graves' ophthalmopathy.

This clonotype has only a few counts. The J gene is TRBJ1-5, the V gene TRBV28; TRBD1 might be the D (5 bases). The V end was cut by 7 bases, the J end by 3 bases, with 25 bases between. This CDR3 has 18 residues. Germline values: CDR1 MDHEN, CDR2 SYDVKM. The CDR3: CASNAPGEEGPTNQPQHF. The CDR3 nucleotides are TGTGCCAGCAACGCCCCCGGCGAGGAGGGACCTACCAATCAGCCCCAGCATTTT. The full variable domain, rest sourced from reference TRBV28 and TRBJ1-5, is DVKVTQSSRYLVKRTGEKVFLECVQDMDHENMFWYRQDPGLGLRLIYFSYDVKMKEKGDIPEGYSVSREKKERFSLILESASTNQTSMYLCASNAPGEEGPTNQPQHFGDGTRLSIL.

This clonotype was recorded at least ten times. This chain joins TRBV7-2 and TRBJ2-5; 9 positions match TRBD2. The CDR3 totals 16 residues. V lost 5 bases and J lost 6; bases outside the gene matches: 13. CDR1 and CDR2 from the germline V gene are SGHTA and FQGNSA. Here the CDR3 reads CASSPGVSGSSKTQYF. CDR3 in DNA: TGTGCCAGCAGCCCCGGTGTTAGCGGGAGTTCTAAGACCCAGTACTTC.

This clonotype occurred a few times. A much larger clone is a single base away; this may be a read error. The chain uses TRBV6-4 and TRBJ2-6; tentative D call: TRBD1 (5 bases). This CDR3 comprises 13 residues. Germline V gene data show CDR1 as MRHNA and CDR2 as SNTAGT. The CDR3 DNA sequence: TGTGCCAGCAGTTACTCTGGGGCCAACGCCCTGACTTTC. Its translation: CASSYSGANALTF.

This chain's CDR3 is CASILGTGDTYEQYF. The DNA for the CDR3 is TGTGCCAGCATTCTTGGGACAGGTGATACCTACGAGCAGTACTTC. The chain recombines TRBV6-2 or TRBV6-3 with TRBJ2-7; 8 bases fit TRBD1. Germline-derived CDR1 and CDR2 are MNHEY and SVGEGT. The CDR3 runs 15 residues. J was trimmed by 2 bases and V by 7 bases; bases with no gene match: 10.

This clonotype was seen a handful of times. The V and J genes are TRBV7-3 and TRBJ1-3; D is unresolved. Looked up from germline, CDR1 is SGHTA and CDR2 is FQGTGA. This CDR3 is 18 amino acids long. Trimming took off 3 bases at V and 0 bases at J, with 18 bases between the two ends. This chain's CDR3 is CASSLLVPQTYSGNTIYF. CDR3 sequence (DNA): TGTGCCAGCAGCTTGTTGGTCCCACAGACATACTCTGGAAACACCATATATTTT.

The rearrangement uses TRBV19 and TRBJ2-7; TRBD2 agrees at 12 bases. Looked up from germline, CDR1 is LNHDA and CDR2 is SQIVND (reference sequence). J was trimmed by 3 bases and V by 6 bases; bases with no gene match: 15. The CDR3 covers 18 residues. This CDR3 reads CASSPASGRALVYYEQYF. For the CDR3, the DNA is TGTGCCAGTAGCCCCGCTAGCGGGAGGGCCTTAGTTTACTACGAGCAGTACTTC.

This clonotype was seen at least ten times. The rearrangement links TRBV11-2 to TRBJ2-7, with D perhaps TRBD1 (6 bases). Germline V gene data show CDR1 as SGHAT and CDR2 as FQNNGV. V was shortened by 5 bases and J by 3 bases, with 11 bases between the two germline ends. This CDR3 has 13 residues. The CDR3: CASSIRTVYEQYF. In DNA, the CDR3 is TGTGCCAGCAGCATTCGGACAGTCTACGAGCAGTACTTC. Full variable domain (outside the CDR3, taken from reference TRBV11-2 and TRBJ2-7): EAGVAQSPRYKIIEKRQSVAFWCNPISGHATLYWYQQILGQGPKLLIQFQNNGVVDDSQLPKDRFSAERLKGVDSTLKIQPAKLEDSAVYLCASSIRTVYEQYFGPGTRLTVT.

This clonotype was detected a few times. As DNA, the CDR3 is TGTGCCAGCTCAAAAATGACAGACTTAAATGAAAAACTGTTTTTT. Protein sequence: CASSKMTDLNEKLFF. The V call is TRBV18, the J call TRBJ1-4, with D possibly matching TRBD1 (5 bases). CDR3 length: 15 amino acids. Between the trimmed V and J ends, which lost 5 bases and 5 bases, there was a span of 15 bases. Germline CDR1 reads KGHSH; CDR2 reads LQKENI.